The source of this TCR beta chain is a study of regulatory T cells in long-lasting Graves disease. Investigators prepared the TCR beta libraries by applying iRepertoire HTBI primers and Arm-PCR of CDR3 regions. TCRdb redid the calling of the multiplex PCR reads with MiXCR, one entry per CDR3 protein. The data contain about 240,000 distinct CDR3 sequences, over 20% of them singletons. This clonotype was counted many times. Time point reported: newly diagnosed GD, antithyroid drugs for less than 3 months. Preparation of the TCR library used RNA extracted from PBMCs. The V end was cut by 0 bases, the J end by 7 bases, with 13 bases between. Germline V CDR1 and CDR2: MNHEY, SVGEGT. The CDR3 is 14 residues long.

The sample here was peripheral blood mononuclear cells (PBMCs), taken at new diagnosis, from a patient treated with antithyroid drugs. J is TRBJ2-7 and V is TRBV6-2 or TRBV6-3; the D gene is possibly TRBD2 (5 bases). The clonotype originates from a female donor with Graves disease. The CDR3 protein is CASSYSNPTGEQYF. Written as DNA, the CDR3 is TGTGCCAGCAGTTACTCCAACCCGACGGGGGAGCAGTACTTC.